This T cell receptor (beta chain) was identified during a study of T and B cells in COVID-19 patients. Blood genomic DNA input for TRB amplification was roughly 230-550 ng. Trimming stripped 3 bases from V and 1 base from J, with 7 bases between. CDR3 length equals 13 residues. Germline V CDR1 and CDR2: MNHEY, SMNVEV (reference sequence). BIOMED2 TRB-A/B primer pools were used in multiplex TRB PCR. MiXCR, run by TCRdb on the multiplex PCR reads, gives a single entry per CDR3 protein. The table records 13,000 or so distinct CDR3 sequences, approximately 30% of them present only once. V is TRBV27 and J is TRBJ2-7, with D hard to call. Material for sequencing was blood. The clonotype was recovered from a human donor who had recovered from COVID-19. The DNA of the CDR3 is TGTGCCAGCAGTTTCTGGGAATCCTACGAGCAGTACTTC. This codes for CASSFWESYEQYF.